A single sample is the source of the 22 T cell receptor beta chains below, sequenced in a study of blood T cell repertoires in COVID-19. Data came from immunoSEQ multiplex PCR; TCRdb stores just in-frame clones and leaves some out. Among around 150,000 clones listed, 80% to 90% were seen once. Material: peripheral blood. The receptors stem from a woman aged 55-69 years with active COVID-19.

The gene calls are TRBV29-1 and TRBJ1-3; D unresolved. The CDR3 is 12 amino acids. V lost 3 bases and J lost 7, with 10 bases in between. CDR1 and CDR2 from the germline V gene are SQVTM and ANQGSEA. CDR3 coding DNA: TGCAGCGTTGACGACAACAGCAACACCATATATTTT. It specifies CSVDDNSNTIYF.

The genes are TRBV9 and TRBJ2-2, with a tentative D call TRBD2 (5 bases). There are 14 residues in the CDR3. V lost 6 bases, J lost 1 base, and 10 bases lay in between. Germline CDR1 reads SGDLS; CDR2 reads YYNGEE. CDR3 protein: CASKGEENTGELFF. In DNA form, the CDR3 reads TGTGCCAGCAAGGGAGAAGAGAACACCGGGGAGCTGTTTTTT. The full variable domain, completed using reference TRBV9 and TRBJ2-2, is DSGVTQTPKHLITATGQRVTLRCSPRSGDLSVYWYQQSLDQGLQFLIQYYNGEERAKGNILERFSAQQFPDLHSELNLSSLELGDSALYFCASKGEENTGELFFGEGSRLTVL.

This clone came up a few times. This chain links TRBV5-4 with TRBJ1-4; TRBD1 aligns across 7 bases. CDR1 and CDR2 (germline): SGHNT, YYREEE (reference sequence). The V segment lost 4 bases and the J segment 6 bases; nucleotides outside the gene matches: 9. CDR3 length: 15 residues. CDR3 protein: CASSLGGATDEKLFF. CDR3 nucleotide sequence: TGTGCCAGCAGCCTAGGGGGCGCGACAGATGAAAAACTGTTTTTT.

CDR3 sequence reads: CASGKGGAITNEQFF. The CDR3 DNA sequence: TGTGCCAGCGGCAAAGGGGGGGCGATTACGAATGAGCAGTTCTTC. The J gene is TRBJ2-1, the V gene TRBV11-2, with a tentative D call TRBD2 (7 bases). This CDR3 region has 15 residues. The germline V and J ends were trimmed by 8 bases and 7 bases, with 21 bases remaining between them. The germline V gene encodes CDR1 SGHAT and CDR2 FQNNGV. The whole variable domain, filled in from reference TRBV11-2 and TRBJ2-1, reads EAGVAQSPRYKIIEKRQSVAFWCNPISGHATLYWYQQILGQGPKLLIQFQNNGVVDDSQLPKDRFSAERLKGVDSTLKIQPAKLEDSAVYLCASGKGGAITNEQFFGPGTRLTVL.

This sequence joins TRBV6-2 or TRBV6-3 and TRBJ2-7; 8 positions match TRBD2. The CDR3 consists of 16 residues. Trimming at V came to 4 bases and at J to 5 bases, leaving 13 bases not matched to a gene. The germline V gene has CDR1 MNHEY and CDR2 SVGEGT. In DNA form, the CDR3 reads TGTGCCAGCAGTTCCCCTTCCAGCGGGAGAGACCACGAGCAGTACTTC. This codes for CASSSPSSGRDHEQYF.

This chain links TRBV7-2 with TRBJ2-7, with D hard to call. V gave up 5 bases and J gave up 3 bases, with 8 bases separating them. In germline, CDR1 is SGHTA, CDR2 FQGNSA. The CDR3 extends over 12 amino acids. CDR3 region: CASSLLGYEQYF. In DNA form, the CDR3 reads TGTGCCAGCAGCCTACTTGGCTACGAGCAGTACTTC.

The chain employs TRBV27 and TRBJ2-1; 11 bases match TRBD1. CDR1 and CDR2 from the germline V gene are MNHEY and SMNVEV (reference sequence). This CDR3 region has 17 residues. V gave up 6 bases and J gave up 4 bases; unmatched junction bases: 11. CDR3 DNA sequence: TGTGCCAGCAGGCGGGACAGGGGGATAGGGGGTTACAATGAGCAGTTCTTC. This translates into CASRRDRGIGGYNEQFF.

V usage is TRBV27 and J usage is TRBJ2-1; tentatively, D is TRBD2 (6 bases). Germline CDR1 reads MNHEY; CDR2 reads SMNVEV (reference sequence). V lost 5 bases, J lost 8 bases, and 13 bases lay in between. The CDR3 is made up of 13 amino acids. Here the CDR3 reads CASSLASVDEQFF. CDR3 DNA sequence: TGTGCCAGCAGTCTAGCTAGCGTGGATGAGCAGTTCTTC.

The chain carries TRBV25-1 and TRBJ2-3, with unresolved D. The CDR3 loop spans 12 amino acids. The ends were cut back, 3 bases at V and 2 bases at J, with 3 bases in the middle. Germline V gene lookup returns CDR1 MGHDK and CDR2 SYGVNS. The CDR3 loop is CASSDLTDTQYF. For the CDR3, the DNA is TGTGCCAGCAGTGACCTCACAGATACGCAGTATTTT.

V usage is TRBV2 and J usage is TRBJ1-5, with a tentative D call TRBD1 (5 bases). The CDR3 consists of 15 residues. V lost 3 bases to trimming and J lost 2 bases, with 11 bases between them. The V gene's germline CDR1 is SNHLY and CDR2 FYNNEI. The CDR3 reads CASSDFGGGNQPQHF. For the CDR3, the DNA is TGTGCCAGCAGTGACTTCGGGGGTGGCAATCAGCCCCAGCATTTT. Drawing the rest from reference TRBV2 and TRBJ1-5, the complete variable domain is EPEVTQTPSHQVTQMGQEVILRCVPISNHLYFYWYRQILGQKVEFLVSFYNNEISEKSEIFDDQFSVERPDGSNFTLKIRSTKLEDSAMYFCASSDFGGGNQPQHFGDGTRLSIL.

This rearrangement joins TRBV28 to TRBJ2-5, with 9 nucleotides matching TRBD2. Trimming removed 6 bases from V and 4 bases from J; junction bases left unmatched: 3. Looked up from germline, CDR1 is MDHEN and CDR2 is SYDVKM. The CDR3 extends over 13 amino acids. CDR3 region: CASRGTSRETQYF. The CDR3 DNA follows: TGTGCCAGCAGGGGGACTAGCAGAGAGACCCAGTACTTC.

CDR3: CASSLRQSSYNSPLHF. The CDR3 DNA sequence: TGTGCCAGCAGCTTAAGACAGAGCTCCTATAATTCACCCCTCCACTTT. The chain employs TRBV7-2 and TRBJ1-6; D may be TRBD1 (5 bases). This CDR3 has 16 amino acids. Germline V gives CDR1 SGHTA, CDR2 FQGNSA. Trimming cost V 2 bases and J 0 bases, with 8 bases left between them. The whole variable domain, filled in from reference TRBV7-2 and TRBJ1-6, reads GAGVSQSPSNKVTEKGKDVELRCDPISGHTALYWYRQSLGQGLEFLIYFQGNSAPDKSGLPSDRFSAERTGGSVSTLTIQRTQQEDSAVYLCASSLRQSSYNSPLHFGNGTRLTVT.

The chain's CDR3 is CASSLGAIQGGWNTEAFF. CDR3 nucleotide sequence: TGTGCCAGCAGCTTAGGGGCCATACAGGGAGGGTGGAACACTGAAGCTTTCTTT. The chain uses TRBV7-9 and TRBJ1-1; D may be TRBD1 (6 bases). The V gene's germline CDR1 is SEHNR and CDR2 FQNEAQ (reference sequence). The CDR3 is 18 residues long. V was trimmed by 1 base and J by 1 base, leaving 19 bases between them.

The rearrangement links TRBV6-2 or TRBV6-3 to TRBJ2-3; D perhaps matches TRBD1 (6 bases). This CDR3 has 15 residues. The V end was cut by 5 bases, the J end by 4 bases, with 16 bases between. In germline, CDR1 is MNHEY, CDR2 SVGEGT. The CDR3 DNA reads TGTGCCAGCAGTCGGACAGACTGGCGACCAGATACGCAGTATTTT. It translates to CASSRTDWRPDTQYF.

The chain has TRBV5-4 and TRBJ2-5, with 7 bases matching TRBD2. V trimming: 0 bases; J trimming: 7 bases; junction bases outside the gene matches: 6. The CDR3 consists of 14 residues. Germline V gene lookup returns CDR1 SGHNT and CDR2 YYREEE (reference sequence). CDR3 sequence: CASSLAGRQGTQYF. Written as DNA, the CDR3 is TGTGCCAGCAGCTTGGCCGGGAGGCAGGGGACCCAGTACTTC. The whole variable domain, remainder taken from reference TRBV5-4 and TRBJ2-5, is ETGVTQSPTHLIKTRGQQVTLRCSSQSGHNTVSWYQQALGQGPQFIFQYYREEENGRGNFPPRFSGLQFPNYSSELNVNALELDDSALYLCASSLAGRQGTQYFGPGTRLLVL.

CDR3 in DNA: TGTGCCAGCAGGGACAGGATCGGTGCTTTCTTT. Translation: CASRDRIGAFF. The J gene is TRBJ1-1, the V gene TRBV28; TRBD1 aligns across 7 bases. This CDR3 has 11 amino acids. The V and J ends lost 6 bases and 11 bases, in that order; junction bases with no gene match: 6. Looked up from germline, CDR1 is MDHEN and CDR2 is SYDVKM.

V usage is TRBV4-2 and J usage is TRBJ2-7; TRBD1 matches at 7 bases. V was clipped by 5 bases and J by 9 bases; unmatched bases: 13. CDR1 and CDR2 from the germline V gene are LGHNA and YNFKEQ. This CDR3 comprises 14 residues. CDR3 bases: TGTGCCAGCAGCACAAGGGACAGTGCAACCGGGCAGTACTTC. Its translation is CASSTRDSATGQYF.

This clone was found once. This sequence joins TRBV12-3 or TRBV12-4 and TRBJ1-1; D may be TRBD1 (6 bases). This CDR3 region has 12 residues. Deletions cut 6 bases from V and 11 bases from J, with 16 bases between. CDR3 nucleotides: TGTGCCAGCAGCTCAGACAGGCCAGCTGCTTTCTTT. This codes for CASSSDRPAAFF.

The CDR3 is CAWSVPGRPQHF. CDR3 nucleotides: TGTGCCTGGAGTGTACCCGGGAGGCCCCAGCATTTT. This chain links TRBV30 with TRBJ1-5; D is undetermined. V lost 0 bases, J lost 9 bases, and 9 bases lay in between. The CDR3 has 12 amino acids. Germline V lookup: CDR1 GTSNPN, CDR2 SVGIG (reference sequence).

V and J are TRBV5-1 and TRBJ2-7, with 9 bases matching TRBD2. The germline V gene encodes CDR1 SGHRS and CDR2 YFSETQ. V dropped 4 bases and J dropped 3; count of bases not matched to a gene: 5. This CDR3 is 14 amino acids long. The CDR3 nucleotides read TGCGCCAGCAGCGATGTTAGCGGGAGCTACGAGCAGTACTTC. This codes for CASSDVSGSYEQYF.

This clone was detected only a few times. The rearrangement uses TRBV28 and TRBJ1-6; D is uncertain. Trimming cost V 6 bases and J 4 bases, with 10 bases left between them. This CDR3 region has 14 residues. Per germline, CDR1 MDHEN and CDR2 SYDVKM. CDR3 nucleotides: TGTGCCAGCAGCCTGTCCGTGTATAATTCACCCCTCCACTTT. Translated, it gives CASSLSVYNSPLHF.

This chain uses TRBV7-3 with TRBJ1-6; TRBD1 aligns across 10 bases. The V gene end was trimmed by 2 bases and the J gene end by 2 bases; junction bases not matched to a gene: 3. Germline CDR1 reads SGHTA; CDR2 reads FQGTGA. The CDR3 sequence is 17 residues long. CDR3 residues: CASSLGGQGAYNSPLHF. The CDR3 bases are TGTGCCAGCAGCTTAGGCGGACAGGGGGCCTATAATTCACCCCTCCACTTT.